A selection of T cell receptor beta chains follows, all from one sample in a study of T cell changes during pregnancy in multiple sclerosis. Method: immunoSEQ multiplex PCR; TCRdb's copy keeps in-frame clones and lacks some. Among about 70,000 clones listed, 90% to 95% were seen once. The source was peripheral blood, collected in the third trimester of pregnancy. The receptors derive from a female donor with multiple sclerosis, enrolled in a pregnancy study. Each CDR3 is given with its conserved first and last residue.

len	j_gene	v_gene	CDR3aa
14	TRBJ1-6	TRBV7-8	CASSAILYNSPLHF
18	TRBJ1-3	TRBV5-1	CASSLVFSDSNSGNTIYF
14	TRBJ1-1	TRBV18	CASSRTGLETEAFF
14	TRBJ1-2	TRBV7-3	CASRQDRAHYGYTF
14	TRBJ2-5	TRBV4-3	CASSQSRGVETQYF
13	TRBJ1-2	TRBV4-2	CASSPGGGGGYTF
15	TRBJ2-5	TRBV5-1	CASRPFSGGAETQYF
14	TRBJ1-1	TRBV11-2	CASSLGAGNTEAFF
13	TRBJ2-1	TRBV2	CASIRDRGHEQFF
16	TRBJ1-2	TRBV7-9	CASTFSALGARYGYTF
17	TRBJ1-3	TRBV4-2	CASSQERGSFSGNTIYF
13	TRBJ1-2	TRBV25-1	CASSWTGGYGYTF
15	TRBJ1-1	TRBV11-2	CASSLGQRRGTEAFF
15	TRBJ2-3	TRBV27	CASSLVGASTDTQYF
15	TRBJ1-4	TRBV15	CATSRPLQGYEKLFF
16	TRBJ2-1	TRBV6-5	CASSYSGDSSYNEQFF
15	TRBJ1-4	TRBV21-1	CASTRGRVANEKLFF
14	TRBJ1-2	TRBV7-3	CASSLSGGNYGYTF
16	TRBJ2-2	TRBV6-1	CASSATSGLNTGELFF
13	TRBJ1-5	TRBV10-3	CAISEGGYQPQHF
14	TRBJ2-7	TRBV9	CASSVTRDSYEQYF
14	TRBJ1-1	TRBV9	CASSLGGWESEAFF
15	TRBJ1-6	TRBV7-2	CASTQGSSYNSPLHF
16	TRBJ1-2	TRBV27	CASSLVPRGLGYGYTF
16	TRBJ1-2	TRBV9	CASSVDRKTGIYGYTF
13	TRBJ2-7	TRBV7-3	CASSLGHYYEQYF
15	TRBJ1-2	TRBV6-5	CASSLERTAHYGYTF
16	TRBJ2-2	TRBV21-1	CASSKGDRPDTGELFF
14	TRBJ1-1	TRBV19	CASSSGSSNTEAFF
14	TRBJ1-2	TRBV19	CASSIVIGGYGYTF
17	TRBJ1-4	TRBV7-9	CASSFFRTSGANEKLFF
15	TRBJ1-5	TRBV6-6	CASSYFQGSGQPQHF
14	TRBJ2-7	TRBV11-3	CASGPGDSSYEQYF
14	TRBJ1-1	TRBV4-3	CASSQWWESTEAFF
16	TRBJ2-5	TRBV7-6	CASSLVSGGYQETQYF
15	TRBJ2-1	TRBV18	CASSPSGGLYNEQFF
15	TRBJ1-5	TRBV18	CASSPTEGMNQPQHF
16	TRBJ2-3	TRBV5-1	CASSLDGGGIKGPQYF
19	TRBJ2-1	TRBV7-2	CASSLLIFSGAPSYNEQFF
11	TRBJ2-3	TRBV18	CASRQGDTQYF
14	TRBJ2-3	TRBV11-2	CASSLDRGTDTQYF
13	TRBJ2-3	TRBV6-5	CASRPAGADTQYF
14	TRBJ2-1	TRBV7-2	CASSPDRFYNEQFF
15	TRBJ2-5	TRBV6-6	CASSYSGAPPDSQYF
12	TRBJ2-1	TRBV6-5	CASSPAGDEQFF
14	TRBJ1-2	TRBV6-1	CASSARGFIYGYTF
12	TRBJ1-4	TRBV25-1	CASSEWPGKLFF